This T cell receptor beta chain is from a study of CXCR3-negative and CXCR3-positive naive CD8 T cells. Triplicate sorting captured hundreds of thousands of cells each from every CD8+ T cell subset. UMI-tagged TRB cDNA libraries were built via 5' RACE. TCRdb reprocessed the 5' RACE reads, with one entry per CDR3 protein and no DNA. The sample table sets out around 34,000 distinct CDR3 sequences. Points from the study as a whole: Once cells were cryopreserved, CXCR3 expression went down partly, and most assays used fresh PBMCs. Unlike memory cells, which differed, naive CXCR3-negative and CXCR3-positive cells had similar TRBV-TRBJ usage.

About this clonotype: Antigen unknown.

The specimen sequenced was memory CD8+ T cells from blood. The sequence derives from a human donor in good health. Some clones in this sample may be carry-over from other donors' samples.

The CDR3 loop reads CASSLEIAGAETQYF. The chain is built from TRBV5-4 and TRBJ2-5; the D call from TCRdb, TRBD2, cannot be confirmed without DNA. The length of the CDR3 is 15 residues. Germline CDR1 is SGHNT and CDR2 is YYREEE (reference sequence).